These T cell receptor beta chains were read from a single sample in a study of blood T cell repertoires in COVID-19. Profiling relied on immunoSEQ multiplex PCR, and the TCRdb table lists in-frame clones only, not all of them. The sample has roughly 22,000 clones, roughly 80% seen once. The sample consisted of peripheral blood. The receptors derive from a human donor in a cohort sampled during active COVID-19. CDR3s include the opening cysteine and the closing phenylalanine or tryptophan. A D gene is named only where the DNA matches it firmly. Expanded clones get a size class; other rows say once, few or many, or leave the size out.

16	TRBV5-1	TRBJ2-3	.	.	TGCGCCAGCAGCTTGGGACTCGTCGGGGGCACAGATACGCAGTATTTT	CASSLGLVGGTDTQYF
18	TRBV30	TRBJ2-2	.	TRBD2	TGTGCCTGGAGTGTACCCCGAGGACTAGCGGGAGCCCCCGGGGAGCTGTTTTTT	CAWSVPRGLAGAPGELFF
13	TRBV3-1/TRBV3-2	TRBJ1-2	few	TRBD1	TGTGCCAGCAGCCATCGGGACAGGGAAGGCTACACCTTC	CASSHRDREGYTF
13	TRBV11-2	TRBJ1-1	once	.	TGTGCCAGCAGCTTACAGGGCAACACTGAAGCTTTCTTT	CASSLQGNTEAFF
13	TRBV7-8	TRBJ1-2	.	.	TGTGCCAGCAGCTTAGTCAGCGGCCAAAGCTACACCTTC	CASSLVSGQSYTF
14	TRBV7-9	TRBJ1-1	.	.	TGTGCCAGCAGCTTAGCGAAGGCGGGAGCGGTAGCTTTCTTT	CASSLAKAGAVAFF
18	TRBV27	TRBJ1-5	.	TRBD1	TGTGCCAGCAGTTTATTTGGGGGACAGGGAATTAGCAATCAGCCCCAGCATTTT	CASSLFGGQGISNQPQHF
18	TRBV7-9	TRBJ2-1	.	TRBD2	TGTGCCAGCAGCAGCACTAGCGGGCGGACCAGCTCCTACAATGAGCAGTTCTTC	CASSSTSGRTSSYNEQFF
19	TRBV4-3	TRBJ1-2	.	.	TGCGCCAGCAGCCACCGAATCCAGAGCCCAGGGTGGGGCGGCTATGGCTACACCTTC	CASSHRIQSPGWGGYGYTF
14	TRBV2	TRBJ1-5	few	.	TGTGCCAGCAGTTCCTCGGGAGGGAATCAGCCCCAGCATTTT	CASSSSGGNQPQHF
15	TRBV29-1	TRBJ2-3	.	TRBD1	TGCAGCGTGGGTGGTCCCGACAGGGACACAGATACGCAGTATTTT	CSVGGPDRDTDTQYF
15	TRBV11-2	TRBJ2-1	.	TRBD2	TGTGCCAGCAGTCCCGGGGCGGGGGGTAACGTTGAGCAGTTCTTC	CASSPGAGGNVEQFF
13	TRBV6-5	TRBJ2-1	.	.	TGTGCCAGCACGGCGACAGGCCGGGATGAGCAGTTCTTC	CASTATGRDEQFF
15	TRBV3-1/TRBV3-2	TRBJ1-5	.	.	TGTGCCAGCAGCCAAGAGTCGTCAGTTAATCAGCCCCAGCATTTT	CASSQESSVNQPQHF
15	TRBV7-6	TRBJ2-4	.	TRBD1	TGTGCCAGCAGTGGGGGACAGGGAGCCAAAAACATTCAGTACTTC	CASSGGQGAKNIQYF
13	TRBV20-1	TRBJ1-2	.	TRBD1	TGCAGTGCTAGTTCCTGGACAGGGTATGGCTACACCTTC	CSASSWTGYGYTF
19	TRBV7-9	TRBJ2-5	.	TRBD2	TGTGCCAGCAGCCCCGTTCGGGCTAGCGGGAGGGGGGTCGGCGAGACCCAGTACTTC	CASSPVRASGRGVGETQYF
14	TRBV10-3	TRBJ2-2	.	TRBD1	TGTGCCACCGGGTGGCAGGGGGAGACCGGGGAGCTGTTTTTT	CATGWQGETGELFF
15	TRBV11-2	TRBJ1-1	.	.	TGTGCCAGCAGCTTGAATTTGGCGGGGGGCCCCCGAGCTTTCTTT	CASSLNLAGGPRAFF
15	TRBV6-6	TRBJ1-2	.	TRBD1	TGTGCCAGCAGTGGACGACAGGGTTCGCACTATGGCTACACCTTC	CASSGRQGSHYGYTF
14	TRBV5-6	TRBJ1-1	.	.	TGTGCCAGCAGCTTGGCAGCGCAGATCACTGAAGCTTTCTTT	CASSLAAQITEAFF
17	TRBV19	TRBJ1-5	.	TRBD1	TGTGCCAGTAGTGTTTTACGAGGACAGGGGGCGGACCAGCCCCAGCATTTT	CASSVLRGQGADQPQHF
15	TRBV9	TRBJ1-6	.	TRBD1	TGTGCCAGCAGCGTCCAGACAGGGGAAGGTTCACCCCTCCACTTT	CASSVQTGEGSPLHF
15	TRBV7-2	TRBJ2-1	.	TRBD2	TGTGCCAGTAGCAGATGGACTAGCGGGAGCGATGAGCAGTTCTTC	CASSRWTSGSDEQFF
16	TRBV5-6	TRBJ2-5	.	.	TGTGCCAGCAGCTTGTTCGCCGGCGGCACCCAAGAGACCCAGTACTTC	CASSLFAGGTQETQYF
14	TRBV5-6	TRBJ1-3	.	.	TGTGCCAGCAGCTTGCGGTACTCTGGAAACACCATATATTTT	CASSLRYSGNTIYF
13	TRBV28	TRBJ2-7	.	TRBD2	TGTGCCACCGCCGGGACTAGTTCCTACGAGCAGTACTTC	CATAGTSSYEQYF
18	TRBV30	TRBJ1-6	.	.	TGTGCCTGGAGTGGTATCAGGGGTGGGAGCTCCTATAATTCACCCCTCCACTTT	CAWSGIRGGSSYNSPLHF
17	TRBV28	TRBJ2-7	.	.	TGTGCCAGCCCCCCCCCTGAGTGGTCCTATATGTCCTACGAGCAGTACTTC	CASPPPEWSYMSYEQYF
15	TRBV7-9	TRBJ2-1	.	.	TGTGCCAGCAGCTTAGGGGGCAGGTCATACAATGAGCAGTTCTTC	CASSLGGRSYNEQFF
14	TRBV3-1/TRBV3-2	TRBJ2-7	.	TRBD2	TGTGCCAGCAGCCGGACTAGCGGTTCCTACGAGCAGTACTTC	CASSRTSGSYEQYF
17	TRBV24-1	TRBJ2-2	once	.	TGTGCCACCAGTGATTTTTCCGGGGGGCCGAACACCGGGGAGCTGTTTTTT	CATSDFSGGPNTGELFF
15	TRBV28	TRBJ2-5	once	TRBD2	TGTGCCAGCAGTTATCAGGGACTAACCCAAGAGACCCAGTACTTC	CASSYQGLTQETQYF
15	TRBV6-2/TRBV6-3	TRBJ2-7	once	TRBD2	TGTGCCAGCAGTTTGAAGCGGGAGGCCTCCTACGAGCAGTACTTC	CASSLKREASYEQYF
16	TRBV4-2	TRBJ1-1	medium-sized	TRBD1	TGTGCCAGCAGCCAAGAATACGGACAGGTCAACACTGAAGCTTTCTTT	CASSQEYGQVNTEAFF
15	TRBV15	TRBJ1-2	.	TRBD1	TGTGCCACCAGCGGCACCGGGACAGGGGTATTTGGCTACACCTTC	CATSGTGTGVFGYTF
14	TRBV5-6	TRBJ2-7	.	.	TGTGCCAGCAGCTTGCTCGTCCCCCCCTACGAGCAGTACTTC	CASSLLVPPYEQYF
13	TRBV28	TRBJ2-7	.	TRBD2	TGTGCCAGCAGTTTACCTAGCGGGAGGCCCCAGTACTTC	CASSLPSGRPQYF
13	TRBV6-5	TRBJ1-2	.	TRBD1	TGTGCCAGCAGTAGGACAGGCACGACGGGCTACACCTTC	CASSRTGTTGYTF
16	TRBV25-1	TRBJ2-7	.	TRBD2	TGTGCCAGCGGAAAGACGCACCGGGGGGGGACCTACGAGCAGTACTTC	CASGKTHRGGTYEQYF
14	TRBV11-3	TRBJ1-1	medium-sized	TRBD1	TGTGCCAGCAGCGAAGGGACAGGGGGGACTGAAGCTTTCTTT	CASSEGTGGTEAFF
13	TRBV19	TRBJ1-2	.	.	TGTGCCAGTAGTATTCGGCAGGGCTCTGGCTACACCTTC	CASSIRQGSGYTF
15	TRBV2	TRBJ2-1	once	TRBD1	TGTGCCAGCAGTCGGGACAGGGTGACCTACAATGAGCAGTTCTTC	CASSRDRVTYNEQFF
15	TRBV6-6	TRBJ2-7	.	TRBD1	TGTGCCAGCAGTTACCCGGGACAGGGGGACTACGAGCAGTACTTC	CASSYPGQGDYEQYF
11	TRBV27	TRBJ1-2	.	.	TGTGCCAGCAGTAGCGGCTATGGCTACACCTTC	CASSSGYGYTF
16	TRBV7-8	TRBJ2-3	.	.	TGTGCCAGCAGCTTCATGGGAGCGCCTAGCACAGATACGCAGTATTTT	CASSFMGAPSTDTQYF
16	TRBV27	TRBJ2-7	.	TRBD1	TGTGCCAGCAGTTTATCCCAAGGACAGGCGACCTACGAGCAGTACTTC	CASSLSQGQATYEQYF
13	TRBV7-3	TRBJ1-2	.	.	TGTGCCAGCAGCGGTCGACAGGCCTATGGCTACACCTTC	CASSGRQAYGYTF
17	TRBV9	TRBJ1-3	few	TRBD1	TGTGCCAGCAGCGTAGAACAGGGGCTTTTCTCTGGAAACACCATATATTTT	CASSVEQGLFSGNTIYF
14	TRBV7-3	TRBJ2-2	few	.	TGTGCCAGCAGCTTCAGCGGTAACACCGGGGAGCTGTTTTTT	CASSFSGNTGELFF
14	TRBV6-2/TRBV6-3	TRBJ2-7	.	.	TGTGCCAGCAGCCCGGAAAGCGGGTCCTACGAGCAGTACTTC	CASSPESGSYEQYF
13	TRBV9	TRBJ2-5	.	.	TGTGCCAGCAACACTCAAGGAGGGGAGACCCAGTACTTC	CASNTQGGETQYF
14	TRBV5-1	TRBJ1-1	.	.	TGCGCCAGCAGCGGGGGGGATATGAACACTGAAGCTTTCTTT	CASSGGDMNTEAFF
15	TRBV18	TRBJ1-1	.	.	TGTGCCAGCTCAACGGGCCCGGGGGGGAACACTGAAGCTTTCTTT	CASSTGPGGNTEAFF
14	TRBV15	TRBJ2-2	.	TRBD1	TGTGCCACCAGCACCAACAGGGGGTTCGGGGAGCTGTTTTTT	CATSTNRGFGELFF
16	TRBV5-5	TRBJ1-1	.	TRBD1	TGTGCCAGCAGCTCCGGGACAGGGGGCCTGAACACTGAAGCTTTCTTT	CASSSGTGGLNTEAFF
16	TRBV2	TRBJ2-1	.	TRBD2	TGTGCCAGCAGTGCGGGGACTAGCTTTTTCTACAATGAGCAGTTCTTC	CASSAGTSFFYNEQFF
15	TRBV9	TRBJ2-1	.	TRBD2	TGTGCCAGCAGCGTTTGGACTAGCGGGACAAATGAGCAGTTCTTC	CASSVWTSGTNEQFF
18	TRBV7-2	TRBJ2-1	.	TRBD2	TGTGCCAGCAGCTTAGGTGTCATCTTTCGTATAGCGGGCAATGAGCAGTTCTTC	CASSLGVIFRIAGNEQFF